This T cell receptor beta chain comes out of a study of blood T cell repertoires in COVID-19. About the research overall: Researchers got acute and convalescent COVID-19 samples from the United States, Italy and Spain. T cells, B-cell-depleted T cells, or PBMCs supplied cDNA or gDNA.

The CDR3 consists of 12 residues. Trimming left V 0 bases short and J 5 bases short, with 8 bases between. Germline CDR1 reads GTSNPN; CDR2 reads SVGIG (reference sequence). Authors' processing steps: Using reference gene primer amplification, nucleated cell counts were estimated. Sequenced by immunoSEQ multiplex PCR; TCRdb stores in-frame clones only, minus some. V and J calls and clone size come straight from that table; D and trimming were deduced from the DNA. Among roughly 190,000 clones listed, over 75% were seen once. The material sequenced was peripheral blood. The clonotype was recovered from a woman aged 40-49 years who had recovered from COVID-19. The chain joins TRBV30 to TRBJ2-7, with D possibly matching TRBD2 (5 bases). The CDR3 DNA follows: TGTGCCTGGAGTGTTAACGGGAACGAGCAGTACTTC. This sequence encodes CAWSVNGNEQYF.